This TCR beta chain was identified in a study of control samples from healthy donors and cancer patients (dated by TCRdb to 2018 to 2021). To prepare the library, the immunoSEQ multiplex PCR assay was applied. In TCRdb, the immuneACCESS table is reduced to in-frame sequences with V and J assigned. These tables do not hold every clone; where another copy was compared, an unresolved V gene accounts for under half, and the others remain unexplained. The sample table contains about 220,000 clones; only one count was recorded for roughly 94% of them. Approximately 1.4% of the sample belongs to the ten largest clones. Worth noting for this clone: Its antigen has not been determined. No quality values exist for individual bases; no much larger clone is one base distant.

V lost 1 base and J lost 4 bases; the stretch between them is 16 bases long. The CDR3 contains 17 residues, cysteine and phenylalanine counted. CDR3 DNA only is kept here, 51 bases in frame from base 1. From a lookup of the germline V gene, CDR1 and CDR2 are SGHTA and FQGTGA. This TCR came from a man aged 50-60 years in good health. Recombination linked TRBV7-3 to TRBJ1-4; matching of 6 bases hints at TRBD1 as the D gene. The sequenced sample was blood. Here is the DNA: TGTGCCAGCAGCTTAAGTCGGGAGGGGGAGTTTAATGAAAAACTGTTTTTT. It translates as CASSLSREGEFNEKLFF.